These 25 T cell receptor beta chains came from one sample sequenced in a study of technical replicates of blood from several donors. Generated by immunoSEQ multiplex PCR, the TCRdb table keeps only in-frame clones and is missing some. Here the sample spans about 54,000 clones, about 95% being singletons. The sample comprised T cells isolated from PBMCs. Every receptor here comes from a human donor in good health.

The rearrangement joins TRBV28 to TRBJ1-5; tentatively, D is TRBD1 (6 bases). The germline V gene has CDR1 MDHEN and CDR2 SYDVKM. V gave up 6 bases and J gave up 2 bases, with 14 bases separating them. The CDR3 spans 15 residues. Here the CDR3 reads CASRLQGRGNQPQHF. The DNA of the CDR3 is TGTGCCAGCAGACTACAGGGCCGGGGCAATCAGCCCCAGCATTTT.

This sequence joins TRBV7-3 and TRBJ2-7; D might be TRBD2 (7 bases). This CDR3 comprises 16 residues. Deletions cut 4 bases from V and 3 bases from J, with 19 bases between. CDR1 SGHTA and CDR2 FQGTGA come from the germline V gene. The CDR3 is CASSSQGGGPLYEQYF. Here the CDR3 DNA reads TGTGCCAGCAGCTCCCAAGGGGGGGGCCCTCTCTACGAGCAGTACTTC.

This chain links TRBV9 with TRBJ2-7; the match to TRBD2 covers 9 bases. With 0 bases clipped from V and 2 bases from J, the junction kept 3 bases outside the gene matches. This CDR3 has 15 residues. CDR1 SGDLS and CDR2 YYNGEE come from the germline V gene. The CDR3 DNA is TGTGCCAGCAGCGTAGACGCTAGCGGGACCTACGAGCAGTACTTC. Its protein product is CASSVDASGTYEQYF.

The gene calls are TRBV7-9 and TRBJ2-7; 8 bases agree with TRBD2. With V trimmed by 6 bases and J by 9 bases, 13 bases remained unmatched. The germline V gene has CDR1 SEHNR and CDR2 FQNEAQ (reference sequence). The CDR3 totals 14 residues. CDR3 bases: TGTGCCAGCAGGGCGGGAGGCCCACAGCGGTCGCAGTACTTC. Protein: CASRAGGPQRSQYF.

This clone was seen once. The V and J genes are TRBV28 and TRBJ2-3; 8 nucleotides line up with TRBD2. The CDR3 is made up of 15 amino acids. The ends lost 2 bases at V and 6 bases at J; junction bases unmatched: 7. The germline V gene encodes CDR1 MDHEN and CDR2 SYDVKM. The CDR3 coding sequence is TGTGCCAGCAGTTTACAGCGGGGGCCCCCTGATACGCAGTATTTT. Translated, it gives CASSLQRGPPDTQYF.

This clone was observed a single time. The chain combines TRBV7-6 with TRBJ1-1; D gene unclear. This CDR3 comprises 14 residues. V dropped 5 bases and J dropped 0 bases, with 10 bases sitting between them. Germline assignment: CDR1 SGHVS and CDR2 FNYEAQ. The CDR3 loop reads CASSLDGMNTEAFF. In DNA, the CDR3 is TGTGCCAGCAGCCTGGACGGGATGAACACTGAAGCTTTCTTT.

This clone has just one count. The chain combines TRBV7-9 with TRBJ2-5, with TRBD2 matching 9 bases. The CDR3 sequence is 17 residues long. Unmatched junction bases numbered 10, after V lost 5 bases and J lost 0 bases. The germline V gene encodes CDR1 SEHNR and CDR2 FQNEAQ (reference sequence). CDR3 nucleotide sequence: TGTGCCAGCAGCCGCGGTGAGAGCGGGGGGTACCAAGAGACCCAGTACTTC. Encoded protein: CASSRGESGGYQETQYF. Drawing the rest from reference TRBV7-9 and TRBJ2-5, the complete variable domain is DTGVSQNPRHKITKRGQNVTFRCDPISEHNRLYWYRQTLGQGPEFLTYFQNEAQLEKSRLLSDRFSAERPKGSFSTLEIQRTEQGDSAMYLCASSRGESGGYQETQYFGPGTRLLVL.

The chain employs TRBV10-3 and TRBJ1-6; TRBD1 aligns across 7 bases. The CDR3 covers 16 residues. J gave up 7 bases and V 4 bases, and 10 bases lay outside the gene matches. Germline CDR1 ENHRY, CDR2 SYGVKD. As DNA, the CDR3 is TGTGCCATCAGTGGATCAACAGGGGCGGGAAATTCACCCCTCCACTTT. Its protein is CAISGSTGAGNSPLHF.

The chain couples TRBV5-1 to TRBJ2-5; tentative D call: TRBD2 (7 bases). V was shortened by 4 bases and J by 7 bases, with 14 bases between the two germline ends. The CDR3 sequence is 13 residues long. The germline gives CDR1 SGHRS, CDR2 YFSETQ. CDR3 sequence (DNA): TGCGCCAGCAGCCCCAGGGAGGGGGGGACCCAGTACTTC. Protein: CASSPREGGTQYF.

J is TRBJ2-3 and V is TRBV7-9, with 11 nucleotides matching TRBD2. CDR3 length equals 18 residues. Germline V gene lookup returns CDR1 SEHNR and CDR2 FQNEAQ (reference sequence). Trimming took 4 bases from V and 4 from J; bases not matched to a gene: 13. The CDR3 reads CASSSGPTSGSSSDTQYF. The CDR3 DNA reads as TGTGCCAGCAGCTCGGGCCCAACTAGCGGGAGCAGCTCAGATACGCAGTATTTT. Based on the CDR3 plus reference TRBV7-9 and TRBJ2-3, the full variable domain is DTGVSQNPRHKITKRGQNVTFRCDPISEHNRLYWYRQTLGQGPEFLTYFQNEAQLEKSRLLSDRFSAERPKGSFSTLEIQRTEQGDSAMYLCASSSGPTSGSSSDTQYFGPGTRLTVL.

V and J are TRBV15 and TRBJ2-7, with TRBD1 identical over 9 bases. The V and J ends lost 5 bases and 2 bases, in that order; junction bases with no gene match: 7. Germline V gene data show CDR1 as LNHNV and CDR2 as YYDKDF (reference sequence). CDR3 length: 15 residues. CDR3 DNA: TGTGCCACCAGCGGACCGGGACAGGGCACCTACGAGCAGTACTTC. As protein: CATSGPGQGTYEQYF.

The chain combines TRBV6-5 with TRBJ1-1; D perhaps matches TRBD1 (5 bases). The CDR3 consists of 15 residues. Trimming took off 0 bases at V and 5 bases at J, with 13 bases between the two ends. Germline CDR1 reads MNHEY; CDR2 reads SVGAGI. DNA for the CDR3: TGTGCCAGCAGTTACTCAATAGGGGTGGGTACTGAAGCTTTCTTT. This encodes CASSYSIGVGTEAFF.

CDR3 loop: CASSSLPSGGRSTDTQYF. The DNA of the CDR3 is TGTGCCAGCAGTTCCCTCCCTAGTGGGGGCAGAAGCACAGATACGCAGTATTTT. The chain couples TRBV28 to TRBJ2-3; TRBD1 might be the D (6 bases). The CDR3 extends over 18 amino acids. The germline CDR1 and CDR2 sequences are MDHEN and SYDVKM. The V end was cut by 4 bases, the J end by 0 bases, with 20 bases between.

This clone was counted a single time. The V and J genes are TRBV5-1 and TRBJ1-1; the D is unclear. V was cut by 2 bases and J by 3 bases, with 5 bases left in between. Germline CDR1 SGHRS, CDR2 YFSETQ. CDR3 length: 12 amino acids. The CDR3 is CASSFPDTEAFF. The CDR3 DNA follows: TGCGCCAGCAGCTTTCCAGACACTGAAGCTTTCTTT.

The rearrangement uses TRBV10-1 and TRBJ2-1; D call uncertain. V lost 3 bases, J lost 0 bases, and 9 bases lay in between. Germline V gene sequence: CDR1 WNHNN, CDR2 SYGVQD (reference sequence). The CDR3 totals 15 residues. DNA of the CDR3: TGCGCCAGCAGTGAAGCCCTTAGCTCCTACAATGAGCAGTTCTTC. It is translated as CASSEALSSYNEQFF.

This clone was recorded once. This sequence joins TRBV5-6 and TRBJ1-4; possibly TRBD1 for D (6 bases). The V gene lost 0 bases and the J gene lost 6 bases, with 12 bases spanning the gap. Germline V gene sequence: CDR1 SGHDT, CDR2 YYEEEE. This CDR3 has 15 residues. DNA of the CDR3: TGTGCCAGCAGCTTGGAACAGGGAGGGTATGAAAAACTGTTTTTT. It yields the protein CASSLEQGGYEKLFF.

The J gene is TRBJ2-1, the V gene TRBV5-4, with 13 positions matching TRBD2. The CDR3 sequence is 15 residues long. Trimming at V came to 2 bases and at J to 9 bases, leaving 5 bases not matched to a gene. Per germline, CDR1 SGHNT and CDR2 YYREEE (reference sequence). The CDR3 DNA reads as TGTGCCAGCAGCTTCGGGACTAGCGGGACACTTGAGCAGTTCTTC. Amino acids: CASSFGTSGTLEQFF.

The V call is TRBV5-4, the J call TRBJ2-1; D is unclear. Trimming removed 4 bases from V and 6 bases from J, with 8 bases in between. Germline V gene data show CDR1 as SGHNT and CDR2 as YYREEE (reference sequence). The CDR3 loop spans 12 amino acids. The CDR3 DNA follows: TGTGCCAGCAGCACACAGATCAATGAGCAGTTCTTC. Translated, it gives CASSTQINEQFF.

The chain joins TRBV7-9 to TRBJ2-4, with 8 bases that match TRBD2. Germline CDR1 SEHNR, CDR2 FQNEAQ (reference sequence). The V segment lost 2 bases and the J segment 6 bases; nucleotides outside the gene matches: 6. The CDR3 runs to 15 residues. The CDR3 DNA sequence: TGTGCCAGCAGCTTATCTTCGGGGGGGTTAAACATTCAGTACTTC. This gives the protein CASSLSSGGLNIQYF.

This clone was counted between two and nine times. This chain joins TRBV7-3 and TRBJ2-5; 10 bases line up with TRBD2. Germline lookup yields CDR1 SGHTA and CDR2 FQGTGA. The CDR3 is made up of 16 amino acids. V lost 6 bases to trimming and J lost 1 base; unmatched junction nucleotides: 8. CDR3 coding DNA: TGTGCCAGCAGAACTAGGGCTAGCGGGGGCCAAGAGACCCAGTACTTC. This gives the protein CASRTRASGGQETQYF. Based on the CDR3 plus reference TRBV7-3 and TRBJ2-5, the full variable domain is GAGVSQTPSNKVTEKGKYVELRCDPISGHTALYWYRQSLGQGPEFLIYFQGTGAADDSGLPNDRFFAVRPEGSVSTLKIQRTERGDSAVYLCASRTRASGGQETQYFGPGTRLLVL.

The V gene is TRBV7-9, the J gene TRBJ2-7; tentative D call: TRBD1 (5 bases). The CDR3 spans 15 residues. Germline V gene lookup returns CDR1 SEHNR and CDR2 FQNEAQ (reference sequence). Deletions cut 3 bases from V and 3 bases from J, with 15 bases between. For the CDR3, the DNA is TGTGCCAGCAGCTTGGCTGACAGAATTCACTACGAGCAGTACTTC. Translation gives CASSLADRIHYEQYF. Variable domain in full (rest from reference TRBV7-9 and TRBJ2-7): DTGVSQNPRHKITKRGQNVTFRCDPISEHNRLYWYRQTLGQGPEFLTYFQNEAQLEKSRLLSDRFSAERPKGSFSTLEIQRTEQGDSAMYLCASSLADRIHYEQYFGPGTRLTVT.

The gene calls are TRBV18 and TRBJ2-1, with TRBD1 matching over 8 bases. With 5 bases clipped from V and 8 bases from J, the junction kept 2 bases outside the gene matches. This CDR3 is 12 amino acids long. In germline, CDR1 is KGHSH, CDR2 LQKENI. The CDR3 protein is CASSVDRDEQFF. The CDR3 DNA sequence: TGTGCCAGCTCAGTGGACAGGGATGAGCAGTTCTTC.

The J gene is TRBJ2-1, the V gene TRBV5-5; TRBD1 might be the D (6 bases). CDR3 length: 14 amino acids. Germline assignment: CDR1 SGHKS and CDR2 YYEKEE (reference sequence). V lost 7 bases and J 4 bases, leaving 15 bases between the germline ends. The CDR3: CASSRGGRYNEQFF. For the CDR3, the DNA is TGTGCCAGCTCCCGAGGGGGACGGTACAATGAGCAGTTCTTC.

The chain uses TRBV7-9 and TRBJ1-2, with 10 bases lining up with TRBD1. The germline V gene encodes CDR1 SEHNR and CDR2 FQNEAQ (reference sequence). This CDR3 is built from 15 residues. V was pared by 3 bases and J by 2 bases, with 3 bases of the junction left unmatched. CDR3 in DNA: TGTGCCAGCAGCTTCGGGACAGGGGTAAACTATGGCTACACCTTC. Translated: CASSFGTGVNYGYTF. Supplemented by reference TRBV7-9 and TRBJ1-2, the full variable domain reads DTGVSQNPRHKITKRGQNVTFRCDPISEHNRLYWYRQTLGQGPEFLTYFQNEAQLEKSRLLSDRFSAERPKGSFSTLEIQRTEQGDSAMYLCASSFGTGVNYGYTFGSGTRLTVV.

The sample holds one count of this clone. V usage is TRBV18 and J usage is TRBJ2-7; D is unresolved. The CDR3 contains 15 residues. Trimming left V 3 bases short and J 5 bases short, with 17 bases between. Germline CDR1 is KGHSH and CDR2 is LQKENI. The DNA for the CDR3 is TGTGCCAGCTCACCCACAGCCAGTTCCCCCCACGAGCAGTACTTC. Residues: CASSPTASSPHEQYF.